These 2 T cell receptor beta chains were sequenced from one sample in a study of cytomegalovirus exposure and HLA in healthy donors. This table comes from immunoSEQ multiplex PCR, and its TCRdb copy is limited to in-frame clones, with some not included. The table lists more than 150,000 clones, around 90% of them singletons. Sequencing used PBMCs. Source of these receptors: a man aged 18-30 years in good health and CMV-seronegative.

This chain uses TRBV5-6 with TRBJ2-7, with TRBD2 matching over 8 bases. V lost 1 base to trimming and J lost 4 bases; unmatched junction nucleotides: 7. Germline V gene data show CDR1 as SGHDT and CDR2 as YYEEEE. The CDR3 totals 15 residues. This chain's CDR3 is CASSLLSGRLYEQYF. The CDR3 DNA reads TGTGCCAGCAGCTTGCTAAGCGGGAGATTGTACGAGCAGTACTTC.

V gene TRBV5-4 combines with J gene TRBJ2-1; D may be TRBD2 (6 bases). Germline V gene sequence: CDR1 SGHNT, CDR2 YYREEE (reference sequence). This CDR3 region has 15 residues. Trimming removed 6 bases from V and 1 base from J, with 14 bases in between. The CDR3 bases are TGTGCCAGCACCCTGGGGGGAGAGTCCTACAATGAGCAGTTCTTC. Protein sequence: CASTLGGESYNEQFF.